This record looks at one T cell receptor (beta chain) sequence and its context. The antigen remains unidentified. The data were obtained in a study of response to subunit inactivated influenza vaccine. MiXCR, run by TCRdb on the RT-PCR reads, gives a single entry per CDR3 protein. The sample carries 650,000 to 800,000 distinct CDR3 sequences, around 20% recorded once. Findings and caveats of the study: Authors suggested each seasonal influenza vaccination recruits few new T cells.

The origin of this receptor is a man between 50 and 59 years old who received an inactivated influenza vaccine. The specimen was PBMCs from blood, collected approximately 5 days after vaccination.

The chain's CDR3 is CSAIGGLRTDGETQYF. The CDR3 bases are TGCAGTGCTATAGGCGGCCTCCGGACGGATGGGGAGACCCAGTACTTC. This sequence joins TRBV20-1 and TRBJ2-5; D gene uncertain. Germline V CDR1 and CDR2: DFQATT, SNEGSKA (reference sequence). This CDR3 region has 16 residues. The V end was cut by 4 bases, the J end by 5 bases, with 23 bases between.